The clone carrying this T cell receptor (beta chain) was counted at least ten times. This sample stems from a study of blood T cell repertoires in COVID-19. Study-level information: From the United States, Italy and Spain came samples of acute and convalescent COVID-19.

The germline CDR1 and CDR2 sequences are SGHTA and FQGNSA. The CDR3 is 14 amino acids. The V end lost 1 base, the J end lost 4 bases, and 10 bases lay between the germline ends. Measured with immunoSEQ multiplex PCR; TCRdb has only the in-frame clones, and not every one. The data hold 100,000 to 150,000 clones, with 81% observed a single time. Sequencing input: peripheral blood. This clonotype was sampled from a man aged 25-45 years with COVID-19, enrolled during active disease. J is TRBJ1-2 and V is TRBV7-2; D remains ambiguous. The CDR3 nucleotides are TGTGCCAGCAGCTTAGGGCTAGAGACCTATGGCTACACCTTC. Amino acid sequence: CASSLGLETYGYTF.